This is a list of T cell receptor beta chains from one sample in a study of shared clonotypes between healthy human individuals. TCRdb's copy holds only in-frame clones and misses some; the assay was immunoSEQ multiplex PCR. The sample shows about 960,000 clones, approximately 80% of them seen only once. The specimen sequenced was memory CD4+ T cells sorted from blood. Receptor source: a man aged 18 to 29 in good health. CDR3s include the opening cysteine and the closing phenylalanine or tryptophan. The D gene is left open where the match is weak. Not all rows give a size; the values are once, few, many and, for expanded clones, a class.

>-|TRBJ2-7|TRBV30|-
TGTGCCTGGAGTGTACTCCAGGGGTGGGAGCAGTACTTC
CAWSVLQGWEQYF
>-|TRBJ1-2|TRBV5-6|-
TGTGCCAGCAGCCAACCCGGGGATAACTATGGCTACACCTTC
CASSQPGDNYGYTF
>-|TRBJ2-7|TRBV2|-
TGTGCCAGCAGTGAACGCGGGATACCCTACGAGCAGTACTTC
CASSERGIPYEQYF
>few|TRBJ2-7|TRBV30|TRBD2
TGTGCCTGGAGCGCGGGACGGGATAGCGGGATTTACTTC
CAWSAGRDSGIYF
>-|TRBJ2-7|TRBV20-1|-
TGCAGTGGGCGTGCAACCTACGAGCAGTACTTC
CSGRATYEQYF
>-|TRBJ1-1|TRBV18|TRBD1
TGTGCCAGCTCGGGACAGGGCATGAACACTGAAGCTTTCTTT
CASSGQGMNTEAFF
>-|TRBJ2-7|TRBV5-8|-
TGTGCCAGCAGCTTGGTGGCAGTGGGCTCCTACGAGCAGTACTTC
CASSLVAVGSYEQYF
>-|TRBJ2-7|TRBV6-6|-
TGTGCCAGCAGTTACTCGGGGCGAGAGCAGTACTTC
CASSYSGREQYF
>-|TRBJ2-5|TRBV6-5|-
TGTGCCAGCAAAACCCGACAGGCACAAGAGACCCAGTACTTC
CASKTRQAQETQYF
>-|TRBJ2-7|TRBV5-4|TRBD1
TGTGCCAGCAGCCCCCAATTGGGGACAGGGCTTTACGAGCAGTACTTC
CASSPQLGTGLYEQYF
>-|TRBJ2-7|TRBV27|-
TGTGCCAGCAGTTTATCTCCGTCGACCGAGCAGTACTTC
CASSLSPSTEQYF
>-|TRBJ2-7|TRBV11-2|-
TGTGCCAGCAGCTTAGTGGGTGGGCGGTGGGAGCAGTACTTC
CASSLVGGRWEQYF
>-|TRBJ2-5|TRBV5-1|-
TGCGCCAGCAGCTTGGCGGTCGTAGAGACCCAGTACTTC
CASSLAVVETQYF
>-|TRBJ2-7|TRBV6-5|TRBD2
TGTGCCAGCAGTCCCGGACTAGCGGGAGTGCGGGAGCAGTACTTC
CASSPGLAGVREQYF
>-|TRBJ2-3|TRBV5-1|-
TGCGCCAGCGGCCTAGGGATGGAGGGGACAGATACGCAGTATTTT
CASGLGMEGTDTQYF
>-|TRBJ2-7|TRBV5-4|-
TGTGCCAGCAGCATTGGCGCTCAGGGCCCCATTGCATCCGAGCAGTACTTC
CASSIGAQGPIASEQYF
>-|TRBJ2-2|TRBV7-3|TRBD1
TGTGCCAGCAGCTCGGGACAGGGAAACACCGGGGAGCTGTTTTTT
CASSSGQGNTGELFF
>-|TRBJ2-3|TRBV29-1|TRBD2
TGCAGCGCCGGCGTTAGCGGGAGCACAGATACGCAGTATTTT
CSAGVSGSTDTQYF
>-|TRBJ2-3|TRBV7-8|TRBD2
TGTGCCAGCAGCTTAGATAGCGGGAGTGCAGATACGCAGTATTTT
CASSLDSGSADTQYF
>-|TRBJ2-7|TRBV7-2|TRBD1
TGTGCCAGCAGCTTAGCCCGGGACAGACCCTACGAGCAGTACTTC
CASSLARDRPYEQYF
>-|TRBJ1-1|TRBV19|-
TGTGCCAGTAGTACCCTACTAGTGGGCACTGAAGCTTTCTTT
CASSTLLVGTEAFF
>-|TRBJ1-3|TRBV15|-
TGTGCCACCAGCAGAGACCCCTTGTGGTCCTCTGGAAACACCATATATTTT
CATSRDPLWSSGNTIYF
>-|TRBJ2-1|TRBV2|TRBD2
TGTGCCAGCAGGCAGACTAGCGGGGTTGAGCAGTTCTTC
CASRQTSGVEQFF
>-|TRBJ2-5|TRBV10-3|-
TGTGCCATCAGGGGCAGGGGCGAAGAGACCCAGTACTTC
CAIRGRGEETQYF
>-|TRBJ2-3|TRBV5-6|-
TGTGCCAGCAGCTTAGGTTGGGATACGCAGTATTTT
CASSLGWDTQYF
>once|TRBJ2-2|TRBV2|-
TGTGCCAGCAGTGTGGTAACGAACACCGGGGAGCTGTTTTTT
CASSVVTNTGELFF
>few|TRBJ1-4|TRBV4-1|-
TGCGCCAGCAGCCAAGATGGCGTCGGGATAAAACTGTTTTTT
CASSQDGVGIKLFF
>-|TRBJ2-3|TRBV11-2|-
TGTGCCAGCAGCTTTGTGGGAAAGAGGACGCAGTATTTT
CASSFVGKRTQYF
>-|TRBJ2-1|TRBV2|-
TGTGCCAGCAGTGGTAGGGGCGGAGGTGAGCAGTTCTTC
CASSGRGGGEQFF
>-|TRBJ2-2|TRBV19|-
TGTGCCAGTCAGGGGAAAACCGGGGAGCTGTTTTTT
CASQGKTGELFF
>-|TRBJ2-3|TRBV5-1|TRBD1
TGCGCCAGCAGCGAGAGACAGGGTAGTGCAGATACGCAGTATTTT
CASSERQGSADTQYF
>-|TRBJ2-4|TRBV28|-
TGTGCCAGCAGTTCCGCCGGCGGGGGCCTCCCAAACATTCAGTACTTC
CASSSAGGGLPNIQYF
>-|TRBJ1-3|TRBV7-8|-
TGTGCCAGCAGCCCCGAGAGGGCGACTGGAAACACCATATATTTT
CASSPERATGNTIYF
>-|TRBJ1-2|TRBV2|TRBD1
TGTGCCAGCAGTGCGACAGGGGGAGGGAACTATGGCTACACCTTC
CASSATGGGNYGYTF
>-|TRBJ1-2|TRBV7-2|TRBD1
TGTGCCAGCAGCTTAGCGCTGGACAGGATCTTCTATGGCTACACCTTC
CASSLALDRIFYGYTF